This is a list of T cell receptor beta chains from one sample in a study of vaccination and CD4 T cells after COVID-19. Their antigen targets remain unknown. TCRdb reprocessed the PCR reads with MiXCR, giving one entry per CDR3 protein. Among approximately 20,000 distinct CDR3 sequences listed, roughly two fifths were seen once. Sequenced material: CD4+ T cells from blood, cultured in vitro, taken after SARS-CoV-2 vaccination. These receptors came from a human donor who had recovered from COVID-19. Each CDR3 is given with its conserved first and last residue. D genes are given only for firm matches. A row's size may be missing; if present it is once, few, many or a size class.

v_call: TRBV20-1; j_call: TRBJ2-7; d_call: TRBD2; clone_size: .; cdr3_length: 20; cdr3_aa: CSASSFTRGLARINSYEQYF; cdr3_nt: TGCAGTGCTAGTTCCTTTACAAGGGGACTAGCGAGAATTAACTCCTACGAGCAGTACTTC
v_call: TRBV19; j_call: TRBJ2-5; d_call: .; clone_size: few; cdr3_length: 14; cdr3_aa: CASSIGQGRETQYF; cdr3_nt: TGTGCCAGTAGTATAGGCCAGGGCAGGGAGACCCAGTACTTC
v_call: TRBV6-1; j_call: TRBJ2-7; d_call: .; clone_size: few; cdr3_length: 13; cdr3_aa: CASSRTDSYEQYF; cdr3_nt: TGTGCCAGCAGTCGGACAGACTCCTACGAGCAGTACTTC
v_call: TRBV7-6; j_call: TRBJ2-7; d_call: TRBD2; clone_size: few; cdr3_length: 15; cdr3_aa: CASSPLAAASYEQYF; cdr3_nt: TGTGCCAGCAGCCCACTAGCGGCGGCCTCCTACGAGCAGTACTTC
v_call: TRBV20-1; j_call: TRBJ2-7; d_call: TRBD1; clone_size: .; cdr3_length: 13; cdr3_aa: CSAFPGQGNEQYF; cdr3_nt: TGCAGTGCGTTCCCGGGACAGGGTAACGAGCAGTACTTC
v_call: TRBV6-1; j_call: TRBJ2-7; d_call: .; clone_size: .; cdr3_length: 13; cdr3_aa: CASKDEGAVEQYF; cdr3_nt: TGTGCCAGCAAGGATGAAGGGGCGGTCGAGCAGTACTTC
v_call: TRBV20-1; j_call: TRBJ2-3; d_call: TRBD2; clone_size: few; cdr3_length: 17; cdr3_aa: CSATRTSGGASTDTQYF; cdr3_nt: TGCAGTGCTACCCGGACTAGCGGGGGGGCTAGCACAGATACGCAGTATTTT
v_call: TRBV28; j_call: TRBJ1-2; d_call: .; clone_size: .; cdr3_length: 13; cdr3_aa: CASTWGGGYGYTF; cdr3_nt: TGTGCCAGCACATGGGGGGGGGGATATGGCTACACCTTC
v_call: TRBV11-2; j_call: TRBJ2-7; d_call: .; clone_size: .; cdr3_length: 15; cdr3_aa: CASTPPGSSLYEQYF; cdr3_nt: TGTGCCAGCACCCCCCCTGGGTCTAGCCTGTACGAGCAGTACTTC
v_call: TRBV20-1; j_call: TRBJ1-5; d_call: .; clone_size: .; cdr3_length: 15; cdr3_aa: CSARVGVLSNQPQHF; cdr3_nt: TGCAGTGCTAGGGTAGGGGTCCTTAGCAATCAGCCCCAGCATTTT
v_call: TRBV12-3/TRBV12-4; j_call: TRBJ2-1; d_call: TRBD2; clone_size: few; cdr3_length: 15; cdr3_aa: CASSRLAGPNNEQFF; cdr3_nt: TGTGCCAGCAGTCGACTAGCGGGGCCTAACAATGAGCAGTTCTTC
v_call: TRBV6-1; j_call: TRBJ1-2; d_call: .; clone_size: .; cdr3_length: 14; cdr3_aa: CASSEVVPPYGYTF; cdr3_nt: TGTGCCAGCAGTGAAGTGGTGCCCCCCTATGGCTACACCTTC
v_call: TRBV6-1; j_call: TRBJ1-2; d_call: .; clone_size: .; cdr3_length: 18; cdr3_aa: CASTHPLKAGPANYGYTF; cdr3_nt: TGTGCCAGCACCCACCCCCTAAAAGCAGGGCCAGCTAACTATGGCTACACCTTC
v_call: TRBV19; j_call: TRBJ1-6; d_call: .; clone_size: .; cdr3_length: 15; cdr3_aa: CASSIAGHGPSPLHF; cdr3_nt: TGTGCCAGTAGTATCGCGGGACACGGCCCTTCACCCCTCCACTTT
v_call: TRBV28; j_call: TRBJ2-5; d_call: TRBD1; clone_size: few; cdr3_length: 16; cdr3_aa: CASSPTGGFYQETQYF; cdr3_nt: TGTGCCAGCAGTCCCACAGGGGGCTTTTACCAAGAGACCCAGTACTTC
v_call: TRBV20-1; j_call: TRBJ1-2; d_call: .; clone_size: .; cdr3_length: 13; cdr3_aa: CSARRDGAHGYTF; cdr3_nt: TGCAGTGCTAGACGTGACGGGGCCCATGGCTACACCTTC
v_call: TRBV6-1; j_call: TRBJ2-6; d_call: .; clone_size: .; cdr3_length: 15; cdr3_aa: CASNNRVSGANVLTF; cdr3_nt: TGTGCCAGCAATAACAGGGTTTCTGGGGCCAACGTCCTGACTTTC
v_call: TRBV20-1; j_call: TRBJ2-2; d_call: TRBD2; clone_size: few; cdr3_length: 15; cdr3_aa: CSAKLAGGPTGELFF; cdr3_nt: TGCAGTGCCAAACTAGCGGGAGGCCCCACCGGGGAGCTGTTTTTT
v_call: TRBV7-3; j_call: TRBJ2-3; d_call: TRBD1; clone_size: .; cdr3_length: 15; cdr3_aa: CASSPGTGSTDTQYF; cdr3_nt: TGTGCCAGCAGCCCTGGGACAGGGAGCACAGATACGCAGTATTTT
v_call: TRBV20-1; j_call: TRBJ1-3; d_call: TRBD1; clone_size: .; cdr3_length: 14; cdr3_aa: CSAQSTGFGNTIYF; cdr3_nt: TGCAGTGCTCAATCGACAGGGTTTGGAAACACCATATATTTT
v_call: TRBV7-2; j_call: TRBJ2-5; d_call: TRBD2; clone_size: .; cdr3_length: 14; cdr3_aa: CASSLWRGRETQYF; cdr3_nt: TGTGCCAGCAGCTTATGGCGGGGGAGGGAGACCCAGTACTTC
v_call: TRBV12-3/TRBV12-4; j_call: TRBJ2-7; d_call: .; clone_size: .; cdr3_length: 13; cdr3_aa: CASSLAGTRRQYF; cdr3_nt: TGTGCCAGCAGTTTAGCAGGGACGAGAAGGCAGTACTTC
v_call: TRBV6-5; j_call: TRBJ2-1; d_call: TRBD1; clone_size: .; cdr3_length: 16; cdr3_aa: CTSSYSGTGTYNEQFF; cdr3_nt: TGTACCAGCAGTTACTCAGGGACAGGTACTTACAATGAGCAGTTCTTC
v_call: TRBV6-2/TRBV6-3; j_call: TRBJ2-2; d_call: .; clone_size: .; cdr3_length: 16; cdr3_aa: CASNPWTAKGTGELFF; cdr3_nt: TGTGCCAGCAATCCATGGACAGCCAAAGGTACCGGGGAGCTGTTTTTT
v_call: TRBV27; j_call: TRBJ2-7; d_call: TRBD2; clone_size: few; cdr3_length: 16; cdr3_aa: CASSPLGSGSRYEQYF; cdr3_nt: TGTGCCAGCAGCCCCCTGGGGAGCGGGAGTCGTTACGAGCAGTACTTC
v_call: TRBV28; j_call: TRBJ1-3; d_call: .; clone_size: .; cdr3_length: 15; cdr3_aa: CASSPAQTGGNTIYF; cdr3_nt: TGTGCCAGCAGTCCTGCCCAGACAGGCGGAAACACCATATATTTT
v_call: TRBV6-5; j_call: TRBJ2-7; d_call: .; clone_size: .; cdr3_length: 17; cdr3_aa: CASSYYGGTDYTYEQYF; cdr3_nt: TGTGCCAGCAGTTACTATGGCGGGACAGACTACACCTACGAGCAGTACTTC
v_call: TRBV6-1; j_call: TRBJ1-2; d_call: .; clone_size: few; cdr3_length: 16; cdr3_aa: CASSEAWGRKNYGYTF; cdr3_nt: TGTGCCAGCAGTGAAGCTTGGGGGCGCAAGAACTATGGCTACACCTTC
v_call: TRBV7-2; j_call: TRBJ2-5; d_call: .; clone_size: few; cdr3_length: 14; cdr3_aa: CASSYGQNRETQYF; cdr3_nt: TGTGCCAGCAGCTATGGACAGAATCGAGAGACCCAGTACTTC
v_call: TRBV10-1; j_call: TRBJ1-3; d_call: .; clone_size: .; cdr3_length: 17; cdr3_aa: CASSEPQAWSIGNTIYF; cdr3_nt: TGCGCCAGCAGTGAGCCCCAAGCTTGGAGCATAGGAAACACCATATATTTT
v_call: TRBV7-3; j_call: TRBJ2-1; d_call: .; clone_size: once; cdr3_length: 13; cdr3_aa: CASSPPWGNEQFF; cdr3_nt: TGTGCCAGCAGCCCCCCCTGGGGCAATGAGCAGTTCTTC